These 24 T cell receptor beta chains originate from one sample sequenced in a study of response to subunit inactivated influenza vaccine. TCRdb reprocessed the RT-PCR reads via MiXCR and lists one record per CDR3 protein. The sample records fewer than 700,000 distinct CDR3 sequences, 13% being singletons. Source: PBMCs from blood, taken roughly 47 days after vaccination. All receptors come from a man aged 50-60 years who received an inactivated influenza vaccine.

This clonotype has a handful of counts. This chain links TRBV28 with TRBJ2-3, with TRBD2 matching over 7 bases. Trimming removed 6 bases from V and 1 base from J; junction bases left unmatched: 7. This CDR3 has 15 amino acids. Germline V lookup: CDR1 MDHEN, CDR2 SYDVKM. CDR3 in amino acids: CASRTGLAGTDTQYF. The CDR3 bases are TGTGCCAGCAGAACCGGGCTAGCGGGCACAGATACGCAGTATTTT. Based on the CDR3 plus reference TRBV28 and TRBJ2-3, the full variable domain is DVKVTQSSRYLVKRTGEKVFLECVQDMDHENMFWYRQDPGLGLRLIYFSYDVKMKEKGDIPEGYSVSREKKERFSLILESASTNQTSMYLCASRTGLAGTDTQYFGPGTRLTVL.

This clonotype was counted a few times. V is TRBV12-3 or TRBV12-4 and J is TRBJ1-6, with a possible D match to TRBD1 (5 bases). The CDR3 is 13 amino acids. Trimming cost V 3 bases and J 10 bases, with 10 bases left between them. DNA of the CDR3: TGTGCCAGCAGTTTTCGGGGCGCCTCACCCCTCCACTTT. Residues: CASSFRGASPLHF.

This clonotype was seen a few times. The chain couples TRBV5-1 to TRBJ2-3, with no clear D. Germline values: CDR1 SGHRS, CDR2 YFSETQ. This CDR3 contains 16 residues. V lost 0 bases to trimming and J lost 5 bases, with 16 bases between them. In nucleotides, the CDR3 is TGCGCCAGCAGCTTGGGAGCCCCCCTCAAAGGAGATACGCAGTATTTT. Residues: CASSLGAPLKGDTQYF.

This clonotype has only a few counts. The chain is built from TRBV20-1 and TRBJ2-6; D is unclear. CDR1 is DFQATT and CDR2 is SNEGSKA in the germline V gene (reference sequence). There are 13 residues in the CDR3. Deletions cut 0 bases from V and 4 bases from J, with 4 bases between. CDR3 DNA sequence: TGCAGTGCTAGAGAACCGGGGGCCAACGTCCTGACTTTC. It specifies CSAREPGANVLTF.

This clonotype occurred a few times. This chain joins TRBV2 and TRBJ2-7; D ambiguous. Germline CDR1 is SNHLY and CDR2 is FYNNEI. Trimming shortened V by 8 bases and J by 7 bases, and 9 bases separated the two germline ends. This CDR3 region has 10 residues. The DNA for the CDR3 is TGTGCCAGCGGGCTTGAAGAGCAGTACTTC. The encoded protein is CASGLEEQYF.

The J gene is TRBJ1-3, the V gene TRBV15, with 7 bases that match TRBD1. V was pared by 4 bases and J by 4 bases, with 7 bases of the junction left unmatched. CDR1 is LNHNV and CDR2 is YYDKDF in the germline V gene (reference sequence). This CDR3 region has 15 residues. The CDR3 loop reads CATSKYRGEGNTIYF. In DNA, the CDR3 is TGTGCCACCAGCAAATACAGGGGAGAAGGAAACACCATATATTTT. The full variable domain, its missing parts supplied by reference TRBV15 and TRBJ1-3, is DAMVIQNPRYQVTQFGKPVTLSCSQTLNHNVMYWYQQKSSQAPKLLFHYYDKDFNNEADTPDNFQSRRPNTSFCFLDIRSPGLGDTAMYLCATSKYRGEGNTIYFGEGSWLTVV.

The J gene is TRBJ2-2, the V gene TRBV10-3; TRBD1 matches at 9 bases. The CDR3 length is 16 residues. With 3 bases clipped from V and 5 bases from J, the junction kept 7 bases outside the gene matches. Germline-derived CDR1 and CDR2 are ENHRY and SYGVKD. The CDR3 is CAISDTGTGSTGELFF. In nucleotides, the CDR3 is TGTGCCATCAGTGATACCGGGACAGGGAGTACCGGGGAGCTGTTTTTT.

This rearrangement joins TRBV15 to TRBJ2-1; TRBD2 matches 8 bases. V shed 5 bases, J shed 4 bases, and the junction held 13 bases outside the gene matches. The CDR3 contains 17 residues. CDR1 and CDR2 (germline): LNHNV, YYDKDF (reference sequence). CDR3 protein: CATSGTGTSGLYNEQFF. The CDR3 DNA reads TGTGCCACCAGCGGCACAGGTACTAGCGGTCTTTACAATGAGCAGTTCTTC.

This clonotype showed up just a few times. The V and J genes are TRBV11-2 and TRBJ1-6; tentatively, D is TRBD1 (6 bases). The CDR3 length is 18 residues. Trimming cost V 6 bases and J 2 bases, with 20 bases left between them. The germline CDR1 and CDR2 sequences are SGHAT and FQNNGV. In DNA, the CDR3 is TGTGCCAGCAGTTACATTATGGGGGGCTTAACCTATAATTCACCCCTCCACTTT. The encoded protein is CASSYIMGGLTYNSPLHF.

This clonotype was observed at least ten times. V gene TRBV4-2 combines with J gene TRBJ2-5; the match to TRBD2 covers 10 bases. CDR3 length equals 16 residues. Germline V lookup: CDR1 LGHNA, CDR2 YNFKEQ. Unmatched junction bases numbered 6, after V lost 1 base and J lost 4 bases. The CDR3 spells CASSQAAGTSVETQYF. CDR3 bases: TGTGCCAGCAGCCAAGCGGCCGGGACTAGCGTAGAGACCCAGTACTTC.

Ten or more counts support this clonotype. The chain links TRBV12-3 or TRBV12-4 to TRBJ2-1, with 13 bases fitting TRBD2. V lost 6 bases to trimming and J lost 6 bases; unmatched junction nucleotides: 5. This CDR3 is 15 amino acids long. The CDR3 DNA follows: TGTGCCAGCAGCTCACTAGCGGGGGGGCGCAATGAGCAGTTCTTC. This encodes CASSSLAGGRNEQFF.

This clonotype was seen a few times. This sequence joins TRBV5-1 and TRBJ2-1; 10 nucleotides align to TRBD2. Germline CDR1 SGHRS, CDR2 YFSETQ. With V trimmed by 4 bases and J by 0 bases, 13 bases remained unmatched. The CDR3 runs 19 residues. The chain's CDR3 is CASSEFPGTSESSYNEQFF. The CDR3 nucleotides are TGCGCCAGCAGCGAATTTCCGGGGACTAGCGAATCCTCCTACAATGAGCAGTTCTTC.

This chain uses TRBV7-9 with TRBJ2-1, with D uncertain. The CDR3 consists of 16 residues. CDR1 and CDR2 from the germline V gene are SEHNR and FQNEAQ (reference sequence). The V end was cut by 2 bases, the J end by 4 bases, with 15 bases between. The CDR3, as DNA: TGTGCCAGCAGCTTATTCCATCAGGTTTCTTACAATGAGCAGTTCTTC. Residues: CASSLFHQVSYNEQFF. Supplemented by reference TRBV7-9 and TRBJ2-1, the full variable domain reads DTGVSQNPRHKITKRGQNVTFRCDPISEHNRLYWYRQTLGQGPEFLTYFQNEAQLEKSRLLSDRFSAERPKGSFSTLEIQRTEQGDSAMYLCASSLFHQVSYNEQFFGPGTRLTVL.

This clonotype has just a few counts. The chain has TRBV12-3 or TRBV12-4 and TRBJ2-5; TRBD2 aligns across 11 bases. CDR3 size: 17 residues. V was clipped by 1 base and J by 3 bases; unmatched bases: 7. The CDR3 region is CASSLGVAGGPEETQYF. The DNA for the CDR3 is TGTGCCAGCAGTTTAGGGGTAGCGGGGGGGCCGGAAGAGACCCAGTACTTC.

This clonotype has only a few counts. The chain is built from TRBV6-1 and TRBJ2-7; 10 bases are shared with TRBD1. The ends lost 8 bases at V and 2 bases at J; junction bases unmatched: 3. Germline CDR1 is MNHNS and CDR2 is SASEGT. The CDR3 is 13 residues long. The CDR3 region is CASGGQGAYEQYF. CDR3 nucleotide sequence: TGTGCCAGCGGAGGACAGGGGGCCTACGAGCAGTACTTC.

This clonotype was seen many times. The chain is built from TRBV12-3 or TRBV12-4 and TRBJ2-2; D is ambiguous. V lost 4 bases to trimming and J lost 2 bases, with 8 bases between them. The CDR3 runs 14 residues. The CDR3 coding sequence is TGTGCCAGCAGTTACCAAACCAACACCGGGGAGCTGTTTTTT. The encoded protein is CASSYQTNTGELFF.

This clonotype was detected a few times. V and J are TRBV4-1 and TRBJ2-7; weak D call: TRBD1 (5 bases). Trimming pared 4 bases from V and 5 bases from J, leaving 18 bases between. The CDR3 has 15 amino acids. The germline CDR1 and CDR2 sequences are MGHRA and YSYEKL. CDR3 in DNA: TGCGCCAGCAGCCCCACCCCCAGGGAAATGGACGAGCAGTACTTC. Amino acids: CASSPTPREMDEQYF.

This clonotype has at least ten counts. The rearrangement links TRBV20-1 to TRBJ2-1; D gene ambiguous. V was clipped by 6 bases and J by 8 bases, with 8 bases between them. The CDR3 runs to 10 residues. Germline CDR1 reads DFQATT; CDR2 reads SNEGSKA (reference sequence). Here the CDR3 reads CSARKDEQFF. CDR3 in DNA: TGCAGTGCAAGAAAGGATGAGCAGTTCTTC.

In DNA, the CDR3 is TGTGCCAGCAGCGTCGCCCCGGGGGACTACAATGAGCAGTTCTTC. Translating it yields CASSVAPGDYNEQFF. The chain joins TRBV9 to TRBJ2-1; possibly TRBD2 for D (6 bases). This CDR3 has 15 amino acids. V was shortened by 2 bases and J by 3 bases, with 12 bases between the two germline ends. The germline V gene has CDR1 SGDLS and CDR2 YYNGEE.

This clonotype has more than one count but fewer than ten. The chain combines TRBV14 with TRBJ2-7, with 7 nucleotides matching TRBD1. J lost 2 bases, V lost 4 bases, and 8 bases had no gene match. The CDR3 is made up of 15 amino acids. CDR1 and CDR2 (germline): SGHDN, FVKESK. CDR3: CASSRQGLQAYEQYF. CDR3 nucleotides: TGTGCCAGCAGCCGACAGGGCCTCCAGGCCTACGAGCAGTACTTC.

The J gene is TRBJ1-2, the V gene TRBV20-1; 8 bases map to TRBD1. The length of the CDR3 is 14 residues. The V gene's germline CDR1 is DFQATT and CDR2 SNEGSKA (reference sequence). V lost 0 bases and J lost 6; bases outside the gene matches: 6. Here the CDR3 DNA reads TGCAGTGCTAGAGATGGTTCAGGGGGCGATGGCTACACCTTC. It yields the protein CSARDGSGGDGYTF.

This chain uses TRBV11-3 with TRBJ2-7, with D possibly matching TRBD1 (5 bases). The V and J ends lost 4 bases and 2 bases respectively, with 9 bases between them. This CDR3 comprises 13 residues. Looked up from germline, CDR1 is SGHNT and CDR2 is YENEEA. In nucleotides, the CDR3 is TGTGCCAGCAGCTCCTCGACAGCCTACGAGCAGTACTTC. It specifies CASSSSTAYEQYF.

The V gene is TRBV10-3, the J gene TRBJ2-5; D tentatively fits TRBD1 or TRBD2 (5 bases each). CDR1 and CDR2 (germline): ENHRY, SYGVKD. There are 16 residues in the CDR3. The V gene lost 0 bases and the J gene lost 6 bases, with 17 bases spanning the gap. The CDR3 sequence is CAISESTGRTVQTQYF. The DNA of the CDR3 is TGTGCCATCAGTGAGTCGACGGGACGAACTGTACAGACCCAGTACTTC.

This clonotype occurred many times. The chain carries TRBV29-1 and TRBJ2-7; 8 nucleotides align to TRBD2. Germline lookup yields CDR1 SQVTM and CDR2 ANQGSEA. Trimming took 7 bases from V and 3 from J; bases not matched to a gene: 8. The CDR3 contains 13 residues. The CDR3 spells CSAGGERLYEQYF. CDR3 nucleotide sequence: TGCAGCGCCGGGGGGGAAAGGCTCTACGAGCAGTACTTC.